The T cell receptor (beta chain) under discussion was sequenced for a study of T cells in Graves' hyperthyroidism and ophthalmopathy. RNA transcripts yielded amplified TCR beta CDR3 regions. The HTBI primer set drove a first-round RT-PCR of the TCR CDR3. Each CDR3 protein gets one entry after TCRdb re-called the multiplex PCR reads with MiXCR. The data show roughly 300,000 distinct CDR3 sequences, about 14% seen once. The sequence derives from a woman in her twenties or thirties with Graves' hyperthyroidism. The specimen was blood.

The CDR3 DNA is TGTGCCAGCAGCTCGGGGGGGGGTGACGAGCAGTACTTC. This codes for CASSSGGGDEQYF. The V gene is TRBV7-2, the J gene TRBJ2-7; TRBD2 agrees at 8 bases. The CDR3 runs 13 residues. Trimming removed 4 bases from V and 5 bases from J; junction bases left unmatched: 4. CDR1 and CDR2 from the germline V gene are SGHTA and FQGNSA.